One sample yielded the 7 T cell receptor beta chains listed below, sequenced in a study of cytomegalovirus exposure and HLA in healthy donors. Sequencing was performed with immunoSEQ multiplex PCR; in TCRdb, only in-frame clones are kept and a portion is missing. Of fewer than 250,000 clones listed, just under 90% are singletons. The specimen was PBMCs. The receptors shown here come from a man in his late teens or twenties in good health and CMV-seronegative.

This sequence joins TRBV4-3 and TRBJ2-7, with 8 bases that match TRBD1. The J segment lost 7 bases and the V segment lost 1 base, leaving 18 bases of the junction unmatched. The CDR3 has 18 residues. Germline CDR1 and CDR2: LGHNA and YSLEER. CDR3 sequence reads: CASSQGPGTWAGGLEQYF. In DNA, the CDR3 is TGCGCCAGCAGCCAAGGTCCCGGAACTTGGGCAGGGGGCCTTGAGCAGTACTTC.

The V and J genes are TRBV9 and TRBJ2-1; 12 nucleotides agree with TRBD2. The CDR3 is 14 amino acids. Trimming took 0 bases from V and 10 from J; bases not matched to a gene: 2. From germline, CDR1 is SGDLS and CDR2 YYNGEE. The CDR3 nucleotides are TGTGCCAGCAGCGTAGTAGGGACTAGCGGGGAGCAGTTCTTC. It codes for CASSVVGTSGEQFF. The variable domain in full, with the rest retrieved from reference TRBV9 and TRBJ2-1, is DSGVTQTPKHLITATGQRVTLRCSPRSGDLSVYWYQQSLDQGLQFLIQYYNGEERAKGNILERFSAQQFPDLHSELNLSSLELGDSALYFCASSVVGTSGEQFFGPGTRLTVL.

The gene calls are TRBV7-8 and TRBJ2-2; the match to TRBD2 covers 10 bases. The CDR3 runs to 14 residues. The V and J ends lost 2 bases and 6 bases, in that order; junction bases with no gene match: 0. Germline V lookup: CDR1 SGHVS, CDR2 FQNEAQ. CDR3 protein: CASSLLAGAGELFF. CDR3 DNA sequence: TGTGCCAGCAGCTTACTAGCGGGAGCCGGGGAGCTGTTTTTT.

The chain is built from TRBV4-2 and TRBJ1-6; TRBD1 matches 8 bases. The CDR3 loop spans 15 amino acids. V was clipped by 3 bases and J by 7 bases; unmatched bases: 5. In germline, CDR1 is LGHNA, CDR2 YNFKEQ. The CDR3 sequence: CASSQGQALNSPLHF. The CDR3 DNA follows: TGTGCCAGCAGCCAGGGACAGGCCCTAAATTCACCCCTCCACTTT.

This chain connects TRBV6-4 to TRBJ2-7, with TRBD1 identical over 8 bases. The CDR3 has 15 amino acids. Germline V gene lookup returns CDR1 MRHNA and CDR2 SNTAGT. J lost 1 base, V lost 2 bases, and 4 bases had no gene match. The CDR3 region is CASSDRQGRSYEQYF. The CDR3 nucleotides are TGTGCCAGCAGTGACCGACAGGGGAGGTCCTACGAGCAGTACTTC.

The rearrangement joins TRBV2 to TRBJ2-1; 12 bases agree with TRBD1. CDR3 length: 14 residues. V shed 7 bases and J 8 bases; nucleotides not matched to a gene: 6. Germline V gene data show CDR1 as SNHLY and CDR2 as FYNNEI. The CDR3 DNA reads as TGTGCCAGCAAAGGGACAGGGGGCGAGTATGAGCAGTTCTTC. Encoded protein: CASKGTGGEYEQFF. The complete variable domain, with remaining parts taken from reference TRBV2 and TRBJ2-1, reads EPEVTQTPSHQVTQMGQEVILRCVPISNHLYFYWYRQILGQKVEFLVSFYNNEISEKSEIFDDQFSVERPDGSNFTLKIRSTKLEDSAMYFCASKGTGGEYEQFFGPGTRLTVL.

The chain recombines TRBV7-2 with TRBJ2-7; TRBD2 matches 8 bases. Germline V gives CDR1 SGHTA, CDR2 FQGNSA. J lost 6 bases, V lost 4 bases, and 8 bases had no gene match. This CDR3 is built from 14 residues. The CDR3 sequence is CASSSFRGGGEQYF. In DNA, the CDR3 is TGTGCCAGCAGCTCCTTTCGGGGGGGTGGCGAGCAGTACTTC.